This TCR beta chain was recorded in a study of T cell responses to AZD1222 COVID-19 vaccine. Repertoires were generated with immunoSEQ multiplex PCR, while TCRdb's copy carries only in-frame clones and drops some. The sample consists of about 130,000 clones, over 90% of them appearing once. Trimming pared 6 bases from V and 7 bases from J, leaving 16 bases between. Germline CDR1 KGHSH, CDR2 LQKENI. This CDR3 is 13 amino acids long. Findings of the study overall: There were mostly white British donors and more females than males, and clonal diversity was possibly underestimated. Spike-specific TCR breadth and depth were elevated following two AZD1222 doses. As reported, nearly half of all spike-specific TCRs target variant regions that are unmutated.

To note about this clone: Its cognate antigen is unknown.

The J gene is TRBJ2-7, the V gene TRBV18; D is perhaps TRBD2 (6 bases). This specimen consisted of peripheral blood, obtained on day 0 of AZD1222 vaccination. This TCR came from an adult in good health. The chain's CDR3 is CASSNTGVGEQYF. DNA of the CDR3: TGTGCCAGCTCCAACACGGGGGTTGGGGAGCAGTACTTC.